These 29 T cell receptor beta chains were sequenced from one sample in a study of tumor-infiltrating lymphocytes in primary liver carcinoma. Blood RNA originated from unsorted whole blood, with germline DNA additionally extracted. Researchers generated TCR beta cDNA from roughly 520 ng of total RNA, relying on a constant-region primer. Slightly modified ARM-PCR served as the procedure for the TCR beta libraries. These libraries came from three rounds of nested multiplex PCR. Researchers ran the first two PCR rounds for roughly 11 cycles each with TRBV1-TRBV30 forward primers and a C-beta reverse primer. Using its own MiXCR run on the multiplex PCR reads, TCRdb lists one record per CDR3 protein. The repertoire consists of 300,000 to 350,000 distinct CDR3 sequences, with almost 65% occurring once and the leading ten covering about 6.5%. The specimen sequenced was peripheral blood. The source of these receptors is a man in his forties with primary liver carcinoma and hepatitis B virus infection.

CDR3 loop: CASSYGGLGNEQFF. The DNA for the CDR3 is TGTGCCAGCAGTTACGGGGGACTGGGTAATGAGCAGTTCTTC. This chain uses TRBV6-2 or TRBV6-3 with TRBJ2-3; D may be TRBD2 (6 bases). The DNA end is more similar to TRBJ2-1, so the J call may be wrong. This CDR3 contains 14 residues. Germline CDR1 and CDR2: MNHEY and SVGEGT.

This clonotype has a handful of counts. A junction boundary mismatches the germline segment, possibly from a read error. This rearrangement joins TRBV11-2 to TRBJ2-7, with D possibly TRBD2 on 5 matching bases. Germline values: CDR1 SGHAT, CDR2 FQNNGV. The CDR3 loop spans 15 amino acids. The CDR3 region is CASSLDWNSRGEQYF. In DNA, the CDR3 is TGTGCCAGCAGTTTAGATTGGAACAGCCGCGGGGAGCAGTACTTC.

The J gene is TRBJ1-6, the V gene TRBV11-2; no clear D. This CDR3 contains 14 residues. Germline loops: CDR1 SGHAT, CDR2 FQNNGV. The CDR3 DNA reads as TGTACGAGCAGCCTTGATGTTTATAGACCCACCCTCCACTTT. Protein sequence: CTSSLDVYRPTLHF.

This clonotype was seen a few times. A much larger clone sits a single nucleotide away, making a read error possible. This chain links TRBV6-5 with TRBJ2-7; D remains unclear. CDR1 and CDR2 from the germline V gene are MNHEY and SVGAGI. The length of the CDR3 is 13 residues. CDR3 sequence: CVSSYSGDYEQYF. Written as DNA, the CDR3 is TGTGTCAGCAGTTACTCCGGCGACTACGAGCAGTACTTC.

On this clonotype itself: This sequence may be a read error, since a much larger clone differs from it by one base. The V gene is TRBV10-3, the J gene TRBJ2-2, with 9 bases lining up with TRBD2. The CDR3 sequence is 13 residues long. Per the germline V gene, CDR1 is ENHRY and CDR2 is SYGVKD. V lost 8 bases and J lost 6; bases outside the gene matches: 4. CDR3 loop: CAIVREGPGELFF. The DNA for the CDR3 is TGTGCCATCGTGCGGGAGGGCCCCGGGGAGCTGTTTTTT.

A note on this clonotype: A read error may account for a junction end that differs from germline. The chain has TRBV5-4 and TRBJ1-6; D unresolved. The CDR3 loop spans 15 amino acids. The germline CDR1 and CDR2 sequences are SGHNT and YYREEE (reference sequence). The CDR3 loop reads CASSLGNRYNSSLHF. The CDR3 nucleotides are TGTGCCAGCAGCTTGGGCAACAGATATAATTCATCCCTCCACTTT.

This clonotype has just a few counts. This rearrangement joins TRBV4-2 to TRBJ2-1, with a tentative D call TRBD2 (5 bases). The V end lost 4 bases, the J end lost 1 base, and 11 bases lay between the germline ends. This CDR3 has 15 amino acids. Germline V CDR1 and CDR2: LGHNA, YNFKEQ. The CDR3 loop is CASSRDSESYNEQFF. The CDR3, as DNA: TGTGCCAGCAGCCGCGATAGCGAATCCTACAATGAGCAGTTCTTC.

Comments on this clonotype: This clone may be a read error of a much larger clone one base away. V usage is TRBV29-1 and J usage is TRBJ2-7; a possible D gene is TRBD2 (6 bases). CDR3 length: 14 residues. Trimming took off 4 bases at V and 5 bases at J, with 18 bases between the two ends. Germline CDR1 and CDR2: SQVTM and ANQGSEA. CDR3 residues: CSVVKEGIPHEQYF. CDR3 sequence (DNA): TGCAGCGTTGTGAAGGAGGGGATCCCACACGAGCAGTACTTC.

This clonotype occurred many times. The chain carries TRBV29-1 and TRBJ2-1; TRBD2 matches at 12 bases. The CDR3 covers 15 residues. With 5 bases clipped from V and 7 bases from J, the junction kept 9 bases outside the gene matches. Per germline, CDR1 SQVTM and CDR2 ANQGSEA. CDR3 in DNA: TGCAGCGTTCTACCTGTACTAGCGGGAGGTAATGAGCAGTTCTTC. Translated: CSVLPVLAGGNEQFF.

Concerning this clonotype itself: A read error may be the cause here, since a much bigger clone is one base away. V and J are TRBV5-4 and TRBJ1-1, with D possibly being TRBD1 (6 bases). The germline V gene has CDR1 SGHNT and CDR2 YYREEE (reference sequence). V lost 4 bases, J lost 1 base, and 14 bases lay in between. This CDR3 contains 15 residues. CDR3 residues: CASSVDGTSNTEAFF. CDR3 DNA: TGTGCCAGCAGCGTGGATGGGACATCGAACACTGAAGCTTTCTTT.

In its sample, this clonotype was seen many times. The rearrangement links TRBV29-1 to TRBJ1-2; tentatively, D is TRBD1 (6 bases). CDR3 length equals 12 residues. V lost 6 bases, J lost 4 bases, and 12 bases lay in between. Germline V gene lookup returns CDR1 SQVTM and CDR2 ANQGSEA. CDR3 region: CSVDSDGYGYTF. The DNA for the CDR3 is TGCAGCGTGGACAGCGACGGCTATGGCTACACCTTC. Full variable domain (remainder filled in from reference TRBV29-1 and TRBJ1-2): SAVISQKPSRDICQRGTSLTIQCQVDSQVTMMFWYRQQPGQSLTLIATANQGSEATYESGFVIDKFPISRPNLTFSTLTVSNMSPEDSSIYLCSVDSDGYGYTFGSGTRLTVV.

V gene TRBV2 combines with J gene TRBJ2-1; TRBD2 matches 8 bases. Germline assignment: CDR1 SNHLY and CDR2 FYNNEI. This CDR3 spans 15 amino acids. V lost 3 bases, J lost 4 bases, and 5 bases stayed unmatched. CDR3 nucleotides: TGTGCCAGCAGTGACGTTAGCGGGGCGTACAATGAGCAGTTCTTC. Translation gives CASSDVSGAYNEQFF.

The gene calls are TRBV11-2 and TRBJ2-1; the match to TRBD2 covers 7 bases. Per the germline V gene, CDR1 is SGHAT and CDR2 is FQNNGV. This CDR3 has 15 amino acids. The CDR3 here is CVNSLGPGGGNEQFF. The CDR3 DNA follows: TGTGTCAACAGCTTAGGACCCGGGGGAGGGAATGAGCAGTTCTTC.

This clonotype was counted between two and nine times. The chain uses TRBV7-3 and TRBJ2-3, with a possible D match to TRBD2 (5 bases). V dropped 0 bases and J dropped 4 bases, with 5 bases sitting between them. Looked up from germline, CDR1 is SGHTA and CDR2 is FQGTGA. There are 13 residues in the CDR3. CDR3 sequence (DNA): TGTGCCAGCAGCTTAACGGAGGCAGATACGCAGTATTTT. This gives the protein CASSLTEADTQYF.

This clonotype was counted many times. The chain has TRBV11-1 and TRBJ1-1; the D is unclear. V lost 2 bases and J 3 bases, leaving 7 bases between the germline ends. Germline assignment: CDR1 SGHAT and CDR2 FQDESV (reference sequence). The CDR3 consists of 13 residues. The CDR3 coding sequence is TGTGCCAGCAGCTTAAGCCTGGACACTGAAGCTTTCTTT. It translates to CASSLSLDTEAFF.

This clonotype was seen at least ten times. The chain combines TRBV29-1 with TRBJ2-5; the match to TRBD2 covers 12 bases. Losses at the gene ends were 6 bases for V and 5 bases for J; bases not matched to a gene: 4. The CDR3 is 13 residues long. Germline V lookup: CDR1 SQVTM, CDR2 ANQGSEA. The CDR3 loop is CSVTTSGSETQYF. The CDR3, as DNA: TGCAGCGTGACGACTAGCGGGAGTGAGACCCAGTACTTC.

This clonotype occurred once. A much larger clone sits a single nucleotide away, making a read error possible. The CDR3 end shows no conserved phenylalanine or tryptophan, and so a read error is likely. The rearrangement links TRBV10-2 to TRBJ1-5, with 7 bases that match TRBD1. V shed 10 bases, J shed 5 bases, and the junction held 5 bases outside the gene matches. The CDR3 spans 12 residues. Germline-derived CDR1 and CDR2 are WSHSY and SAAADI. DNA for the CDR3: TGCGCCACCGGACAGGACTATCAGCCCCAGCATTCT. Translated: CATGQDYQPQHS.

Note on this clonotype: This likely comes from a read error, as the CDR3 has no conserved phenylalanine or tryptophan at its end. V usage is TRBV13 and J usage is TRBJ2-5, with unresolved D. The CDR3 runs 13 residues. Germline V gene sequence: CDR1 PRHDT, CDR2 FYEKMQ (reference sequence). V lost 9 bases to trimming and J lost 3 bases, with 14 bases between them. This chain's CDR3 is CASKMGMEETQYI. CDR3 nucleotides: TGTGCCAGTAAGATGGGGATGGAAGAGACCCAGTACATC.

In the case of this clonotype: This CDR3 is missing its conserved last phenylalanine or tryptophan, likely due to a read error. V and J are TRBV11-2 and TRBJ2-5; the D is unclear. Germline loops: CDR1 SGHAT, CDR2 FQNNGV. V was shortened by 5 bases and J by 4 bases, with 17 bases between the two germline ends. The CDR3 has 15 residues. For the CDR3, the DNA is TGTGCCAGCAGCCCCGTCGGGCTAGTCCCAGAGACCCAGTACTCC. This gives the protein CASSPVGLVPETQYS.

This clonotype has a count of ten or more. CDR3 DNA sequence: TGTGCCAGCAGTTACCAACCCGTTTCTACAGATACGCAGTATTTT. Its protein product is CASSYQPVSTDTQYF. The chain joins TRBV6-5 to TRBJ2-3; no definite D call. The CDR3 length is 15 residues. CDR1 is MNHEY and CDR2 is SVGAGI in the germline V gene. With 2 bases removed from V and 3 bases from J, the gap between germline ends came to 12 bases.

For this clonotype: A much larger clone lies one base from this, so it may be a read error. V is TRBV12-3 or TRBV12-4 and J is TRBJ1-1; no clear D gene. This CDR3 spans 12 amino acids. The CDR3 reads CANSPRAGEAFF. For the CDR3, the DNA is TGTGCCAACAGTCCTAGGGCGGGGGAAGCTTTCTTT.

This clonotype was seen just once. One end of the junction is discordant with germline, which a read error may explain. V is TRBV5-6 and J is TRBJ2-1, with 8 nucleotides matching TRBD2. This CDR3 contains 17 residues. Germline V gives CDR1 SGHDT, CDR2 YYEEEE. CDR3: CASSSPSSGMLPTEQFF. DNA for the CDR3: TGTGCCAGCAGCTCGCCAAGTAGCGGGATGCTCCCAACTGAGCAGTTCTTT.

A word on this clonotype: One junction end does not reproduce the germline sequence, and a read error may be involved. This chain's CDR3 is CASSLEQWGLYEQYF. The DNA for the CDR3 is TGTGCCAGCAGCTTAGAACAGTGGGGCCTCTACGAGCAGTACTTT. The gene calls are TRBV11-2 and TRBJ2-7; the D gene is possibly TRBD1 (5 bases). The CDR3 contains 15 residues. Per the germline V gene, CDR1 is SGHAT and CDR2 is FQNNGV.

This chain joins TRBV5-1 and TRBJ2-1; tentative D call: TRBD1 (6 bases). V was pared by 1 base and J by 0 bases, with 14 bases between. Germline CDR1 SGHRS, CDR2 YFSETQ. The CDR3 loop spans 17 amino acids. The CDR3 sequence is CASSLFQGWGSYNEQFF. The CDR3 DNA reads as TGCGCCAGCAGCTTGTTTCAGGGGTGGGGCTCCTACAATGAGCAGTTCTTC.

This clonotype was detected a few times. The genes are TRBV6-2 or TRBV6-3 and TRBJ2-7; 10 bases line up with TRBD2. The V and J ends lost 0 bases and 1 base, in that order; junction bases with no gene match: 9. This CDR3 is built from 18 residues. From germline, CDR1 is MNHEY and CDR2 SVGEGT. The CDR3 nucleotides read TGTGCCAGCAGTTACTCGACTAGCGGGCGCACTAATTCCTACGAGCAGTACTTC. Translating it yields CASSYSTSGRTNSYEQYF.

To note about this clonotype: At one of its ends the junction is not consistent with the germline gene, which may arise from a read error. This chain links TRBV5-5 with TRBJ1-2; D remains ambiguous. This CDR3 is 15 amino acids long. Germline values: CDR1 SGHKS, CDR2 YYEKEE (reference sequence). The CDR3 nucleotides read TGTGCCGGCAGCTTGGCGGGCTGGAGCAACTATGGCTACACCTTC. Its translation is CAGSLAGWSNYGYTF. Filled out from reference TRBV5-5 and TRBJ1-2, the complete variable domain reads DAGVTQSPTHLIKTRGQQVTLRCSPISGHKSVSWYQQVLGQGPQFIFQYYEKEERGRGNFPDRFSARQFPNYSSELNVNALLLGDSALYLCAGSLAGWSNYGYTFGSGTRLTVV.

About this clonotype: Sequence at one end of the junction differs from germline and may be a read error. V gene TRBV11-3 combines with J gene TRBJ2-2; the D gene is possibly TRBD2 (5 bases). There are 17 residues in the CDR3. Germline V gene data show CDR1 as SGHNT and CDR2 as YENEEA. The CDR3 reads CASNLVLAGSYSGELFF. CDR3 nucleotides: TGTGCCAGCAACTTAGTTCTAGCAGGCTCGTATTCCGGGGAGCTGTTTTTT. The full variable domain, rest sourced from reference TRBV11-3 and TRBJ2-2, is EAGVVQSPRYKIIEKKQPVAFWCNPISGHNTLYWYLQNLGQGPELLIRYENEEAVDDSQLPKDRFSAERLKGVDSTLKIQPAELGDSAVYLCASNLVLAGSYSGELFFGEGSRLTVL.

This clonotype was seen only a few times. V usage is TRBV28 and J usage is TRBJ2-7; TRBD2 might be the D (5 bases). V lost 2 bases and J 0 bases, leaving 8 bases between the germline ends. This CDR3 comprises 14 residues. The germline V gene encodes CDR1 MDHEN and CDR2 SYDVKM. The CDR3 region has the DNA TGTGCCAGCAGTTTAGCACTAGTCTCCTACGAGCAGTACTTC. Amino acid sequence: CASSLALVSYEQYF.

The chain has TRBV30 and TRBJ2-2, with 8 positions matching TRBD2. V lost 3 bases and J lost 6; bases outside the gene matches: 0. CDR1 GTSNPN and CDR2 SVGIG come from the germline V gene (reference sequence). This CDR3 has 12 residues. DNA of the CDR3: TGTGCCTGGAGCGGGGGGGCCGGGGAGCTGTTTTTT. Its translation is CAWSGGAGELFF.